The clone carrying this TCR beta chain was seen ten or more times. What it binds is unknown. V was trimmed by 6 bases and J by 0 bases, leaving 14 bases between them. The CDR3 extends over 15 amino acids. Germline values: CDR1 MDHEN, CDR2 SYDVKM. The record originates from a study of T-cell reconstitution after alpha-beta-depleted transplantation in children. Broader study findings: After one year, T-cell counts and TCRbeta diversity mostly came from new T cells.

A library of TCRbeta sequences, prepared with unique molecular identifiers, was generated. TCRdb re-analysed the PCR reads in MiXCR, keeping a single row per CDR3 protein. The sample gives 400,000 to 550,000 distinct CDR3 sequences, about 10% of which show up once; around 2% is in the top ten. The rearrangement uses TRBV28 and TRBJ1-1, with D unclear. This clonotype was obtained from a child under 10 years old with inherited bone marrow failure, due to receive a stem cell transplant. Sequenced here: PBMCs, sampled before TCRalphabeta/CD19-depleted stem cell transplant. CDR3 sequence reads: CASSPSGNLNTEAFF. DNA for the CDR3: TGTGCCAGCAGCCCTTCGGGCAATTTGAACACTGAAGCTTTCTTT.